The entry below gives a single T cell receptor beta chain sequence along with its context. Per the authors' pipeline: The authors estimated nucleated cell counts from reference gene primer amplification. Libraries were prepared by immunoSEQ multiplex PCR; TCRdb keeps only in-frame clonotypes and omits some of them. V, J and clone size are taken as reported in that table, and D and trimming were inferred from the DNA itself. The table shows approximately 89,000 clones, with approximately 80% occurring only once. Between the trimmed V and J ends, which lost 3 bases and 0 bases, there was a span of 6 bases. CDR3 length equals 15 residues. CDR1 and CDR2 (germline): LGHDT, YNNKEL (reference sequence). The data are from a study of blood T cell repertoires in COVID-19. Study context: Researchers got acute and convalescent COVID-19 samples from the United States, Italy and Spain. PBMCs, B-cell-depleted T cells, or T cells provided the cDNA or gDNA that made up the material.

The chain carries TRBV3-1 (or the pseudogene TRBV3-2) and TRBJ2-6; D remains unclear. Sample: peripheral blood. The TCR originated in a human donor in a cohort sampled during active COVID-19. DNA of the CDR3: TGTGCCAGCAGCCACCCCAACTCTGGGGCCAACGTCCTGACTTTC. Translation: CASSHPNSGANVLTF.